This T cell receptor beta chain came from a study of blood T cell repertoires in COVID-19. Looking at the study overall: T cells, B-cell-depleted T cells, or PBMCs supplied cDNA or gDNA.

V lost 6 bases and J lost 4; bases outside the gene matches: 6. Germline V gives CDR1 LNHDA, CDR2 SQIVND (reference sequence). CDR3 length: 15 amino acids. TCRdb's table, derived via immunoSEQ multiplex PCR, lists solely in-frame clones and lacks some. The table records over 100,000 clones, around four fifths of them present only once. The clonotype comes from a woman in her sixties with acute or convalescent COVID-19. The chain links TRBV19 to TRBJ2-2; 9 bases fit TRBD2. Sequenced material: peripheral blood. DNA for the CDR3: TGTGCCAGTAGGCAGGCGGGAGGGCCCACCGGGGAGCTGTTTTTT. Protein product: CASRQAGGPTGELFF.